This T cell receptor beta chain is from a study of Ad26.COV2.S vaccination and SARS-CoV-2 variants. Trimming removed 0 bases at V and 12 bases at J, with 18 bases between. Germline V gene data show CDR1 as MGHRA and CDR2 as YSYEKL. The CDR3 is 14 amino acids. Concerning this clone itself: Its antigen is unidentified.

Findings and limits, study-wide: Researchers reported similar non-spike TCR breadth in vaccine and placebo recipients. Responses of T cells in total may have been underestimated by the TCR breadth and depth analyses.

TCRdb's copy holds only in-frame clones and misses some; the assay was immunoSEQ multiplex PCR. The sample shows roughly 40,000 clones, approximately 80% of them seen only once. Sample: peripheral blood, taken after recovery from COVID-19. V is TRBV4-1 and J is TRBJ2-7; D call uncertain. The TCR comes from a human donor who had recovered from COVID-19. CDR3 coding DNA: TGCGCCAGCAGCCAAGACCCTGGGCCAGTGCCAGTGTACGTC. Its protein product is CASSQDPGPVPVYV.